Listed here are 26 T cell receptor beta chains from one sample, sequenced in a study of blood T cell repertoires in COVID-19. TCRdb's table, derived via immunoSEQ multiplex PCR, lists solely in-frame clones and lacks some. Of some 88,000 clones listed, 85% to 90% were seen once; the top ten hold roughly 4%. Material: peripheral blood. These TCRs come from a man between 60 and 70 years old with acute or convalescent COVID-19.

This clone showed up many times. Written as DNA, the CDR3 is TGCAGCGTTGAGTCGCAGGCGAACACTGAAGCTTTCTTT. Translating it yields CSVESQANTEAFF. V usage is TRBV29-1 and J usage is TRBJ1-1, with D uncertain. CDR1 and CDR2 from the germline V gene are SQVTM and ANQGSEA. The CDR3 runs 13 residues. Trimming removed 3 bases from V and 1 base from J, with 9 bases in between. Full variable domain (outside the CDR3, taken from reference TRBV29-1 and TRBJ1-1): SAVISQKPSRDICQRGTSLTIQCQVDSQVTMMFWYRQQPGQSLTLIATANQGSEATYESGFVIDKFPISRPNLTFSTLTVSNMSPEDSSIYLCSVESQANTEAFFGQGTRLTVV.

The rearrangement links TRBV5-1 to TRBJ2-7; possibly TRBD1 for D (5 bases). This CDR3 region has 15 residues. In germline, CDR1 is SGHRS, CDR2 YFSETQ. The germline V and J ends were trimmed by 5 bases and 2 bases, with 17 bases remaining between them. The CDR3 region is CASREFTGSTYEQYF. CDR3 coding DNA: TGCGCCAGCAGGGAGTTTACAGGTTCCACCTACGAGCAGTACTTC.

This clone has just one count. The rearrangement links TRBV7-2 to TRBJ1-6, with TRBD1 matching over 9 bases. The CDR3 totals 16 residues. Germline lookup yields CDR1 SGHTA and CDR2 FQGNSA. Germline trimming cut 1 base from V and 7 bases from J; bases unmatched to any gene: 5. The CDR3 sequence: CASSLGQGVGNSPLHF. The CDR3 DNA follows: TGTGCCAGCAGCTTAGGACAGGGGGTCGGGAATTCACCCCTCCACTTT.

This clone has just one count. The chain is built from TRBV3-1 (or the pseudogene TRBV3-2) and TRBJ2-7; D is ambiguous. V lost 3 bases, J lost 0 bases, and 15 bases lay in between. Looked up from germline, CDR1 is LGHDT and CDR2 is YNNKEL (reference sequence). The CDR3 covers 16 residues. The CDR3 coding sequence is TGTGCCAGCAGCCACCCGAATCCTCCGAGCTCCTACGAGCAGTACTTC. Translated: CASSHPNPPSSYEQYF.

The chain joins TRBV27 to TRBJ1-1; D gene unclear. This CDR3 region has 13 residues. Germline lookup yields CDR1 MNHEY and CDR2 SMNVEV (reference sequence). V was shortened by 6 bases and J by 3 bases, with 11 bases between the two germline ends. DNA of the CDR3: TGTGCCAGCAGCCCGAGCCCCTACACTGAAGCTTTCTTT. This translates into CASSPSPYTEAFF.

The table lists this clone with a few counts. The chain couples TRBV5-1 to TRBJ2-7; tentative D call: TRBD1 (6 bases). The CDR3 runs to 13 residues. The germline V and J ends were trimmed by 4 bases and 6 bases, with 14 bases remaining between them. From germline, CDR1 is SGHRS and CDR2 YFSETQ. In DNA form, the CDR3 reads TGCGCCAGCAGCCGGGCGCGAGGGGGCGAGCAGTACTTC. This gives the protein CASSRARGGEQYF. The variable domain in full, with the rest retrieved from reference TRBV5-1 and TRBJ2-7, is KAGVTQTPRYLIKTRGQQVTLSCSPISGHRSVSWYQQTPGQGLQFLFEYFSETQRNKGNFPGRFSGRQFSNSRSEMNVSTLELGDSALYLCASSRARGGEQYFGPGTRLTVT.

The CDR3 DNA follows: TGTGCCAGCAAGAGGGACAGGGGCGCCGGAGATACGCAGTATTTT. Amino acid sequence: CASKRDRGAGDTQYF. The genes are TRBV2 and TRBJ2-3; the match to TRBD1 covers 10 bases. Germline CDR1 and CDR2: SNHLY and FYNNEI. The CDR3 runs 15 residues. The ends lost 7 bases at V and 5 bases at J; junction bases unmatched: 9.

The gene calls are TRBV18 and TRBJ2-1; tentatively, D is TRBD1 (6 bases). V was trimmed by 3 bases and J by 8 bases, leaving 11 bases between them. CDR1 and CDR2 from the germline V gene are KGHSH and LQKENI. CDR3 length: 13 amino acids. CDR3 loop: CASSPIGGYEQFF. The CDR3 DNA sequence: TGTGCCAGCTCACCGATAGGGGGATATGAGCAGTTCTTC. Full variable domain (outside the CDR3, taken from reference TRBV18 and TRBJ2-1): NAGVMQNPRHLVRRRGQEARLRCSPMKGHSHVYWYRQLPEEGLKFMVYLQKENIIDESGMPKERFSAEFPKEGPSILRIQQVVRGDSAAYFCASSPIGGYEQFFGPGTRLTVL.

The chain has TRBV19 and TRBJ1-2; 8 nucleotides align to TRBD1. V shed 5 bases and J 3 bases; nucleotides not matched to a gene: 11. CDR1 and CDR2 from the germline V gene are LNHDA and SQIVND (reference sequence). CDR3 length: 16 amino acids. The CDR3: CASSLNGQGADYGYTF. Written as DNA, the CDR3 is TGTGCCAGTAGTCTTAACGGCCAGGGGGCAGACTATGGCTACACCTTC. The full variable domain, rest sourced from reference TRBV19 and TRBJ1-2, is DGGITQSPKYLFRKEGQNVTLSCEQNLNHDAMYWYRQDPGQGLRLIYYSQIVNDFQKGDIAEGYSVSREKKESFPLTVTSAQKNPTAFYLCASSLNGQGADYGYTFGSGTRLTVV.

This CDR3 is CASSQQTGKGNEQYF. The CDR3 DNA follows: TGTGCCAGCAGCCAACAGACAGGGAAGGGGAACGAGCAGTACTTC. The chain joins TRBV11-2 to TRBJ2-7, with 7 bases that match TRBD1. The CDR3 has 15 amino acids. Per the germline V gene, CDR1 is SGHAT and CDR2 is FQNNGV. J gave up 5 bases and V 5 bases, and 12 bases lay outside the gene matches.

The rearrangement joins TRBV30 to TRBJ1-3; D uncertain. The CDR3 is 15 amino acids. Trimming removed 3 bases from V and 4 bases from J, with 16 bases in between. CDR1 and CDR2 (germline): GTSNPN, SVGIG (reference sequence). The CDR3: CAWSVVVPSGNTIYF. The CDR3 region has the DNA TGTGCCTGGAGCGTTGTAGTTCCTTCGGGAAACACCATATATTTT. The variable domain in full, completed from reference TRBV30 and TRBJ1-3, reads SQTIHQWPATLVQPVGSPLSLECTVEGTSNPNLYWYRQAAGRGLQLLFYSVGIGQISSEVPQNLSASRPQDRQFILSSKKLLLSDSGFYLCAWSVVVPSGNTIYFGEGSWLTVV.

In this sample, this clone turned up once. The chain links TRBV19 to TRBJ1-1; D might be TRBD1 (5 bases). Germline-derived CDR1 and CDR2 are LNHDA and SQIVND (reference sequence). The CDR3 has 12 residues. The V and J ends lost 8 bases and 4 bases respectively, with 11 bases between them. The CDR3 DNA sequence: TGTGCCAGTTGGCAGGGTGGCACTGAAGCTTTCTTT. It specifies CASWQGGTEAFF.

For the CDR3, the DNA is TGTGCCAGTGGACAGGGGGGTGTTATAACTGAAGCTTTCTTT. Encoded protein: CASGQGGVITEAFF. The J gene is TRBJ1-1, the V gene TRBV27, with 10 bases identical to TRBD1. With 9 bases clipped from V and 5 bases from J, the junction kept 9 bases outside the gene matches. Germline CDR1 MNHEY, CDR2 SMNVEV (reference sequence). This CDR3 contains 14 residues.

The rearrangement joins TRBV19 to TRBJ1-1; possibly TRBD1 for D (5 bases). The CDR3 spans 14 residues. Germline CDR1 LNHDA, CDR2 SQIVND (reference sequence). Trimming took off 1 base at V and 11 bases at J, with 17 bases between the two ends. The CDR3 DNA reads TGTGCCAGTAGTATAGGGGGCAGCGGACGGGAGGCTTTCTTT. It codes for CASSIGGSGREAFF.

The V call is TRBV2, the J call TRBJ1-5, with D uncertain. V was pared by 4 bases and J by 6 bases, with 19 bases between. CDR1 is SNHLY and CDR2 is FYNNEI in the germline V gene. The CDR3 runs to 16 residues. The DNA for the CDR3 is TGTGCCAGCAGTGGACAACCGACCCGCGGGCCTCAGCCCCAGCATTTT. It yields the protein CASSGQPTRGPQPQHF. The full variable domain, in which reference TRBV2 and TRBJ1-5 provide the parts outside the CDR3, is EPEVTQTPSHQVTQMGQEVILRCVPISNHLYFYWYRQILGQKVEFLVSFYNNEISEKSEIFDDQFSVERPDGSNFTLKIRSTKLEDSAMYFCASSGQPTRGPQPQHFGDGTRLSIL.

The chain couples TRBV4-2 to TRBJ2-7; possibly TRBD1 for D (6 bases). Germline CDR1 reads LGHNA; CDR2 reads YNFKEQ. The germline V and J ends were trimmed by 4 bases and 5 bases, with 18 bases remaining between them. The CDR3 sequence is 15 residues long. DNA of the CDR3: TGTGCCAGCAGCCGGGCAGCAGGGGTTAACCACGAGCAGTACTTC. This sequence encodes CASSRAAGVNHEQYF.

The V and J genes are TRBV20-1 and TRBJ2-4, with D possibly being TRBD2 (6 bases). Per the germline V gene, CDR1 is DFQATT and CDR2 is SNEGSKA (reference sequence). This CDR3 is 14 amino acids long. V lost 3 bases to trimming and J lost 6 bases, with 15 bases between them. The DNA for the CDR3 is TGCAGTGCTAGTCCCCGGAGGGTTGGAAACATTCAGTACTTC. Amino acids: CSASPRRVGNIQYF.

The rearrangement links TRBV9 to TRBJ2-1; D is possibly TRBD1 (6 bases). The length of the CDR3 is 13 residues. Germline assignment: CDR1 SGDLS and CDR2 YYNGEE. The V end lost 4 bases, the J end lost 4 bases, and 9 bases lay between the germline ends. The CDR3 region is CASSPTGYNEQFF. In nucleotides, the CDR3 is TGTGCCAGCAGCCCGACAGGATACAATGAGCAGTTCTTC.

The chain is built from TRBV6-1 and TRBJ2-2; 10 bases are a match to TRBD2. The CDR3 is 17 residues long. Germline loops: CDR1 MNHNS, CDR2 SASEGT. After removal of 3 bases from V and 2 bases from J, the junction contained 6 bases not matched to a gene. This CDR3 is CASSDWGLASNTGELFF. The CDR3 coding sequence is TGTGCCAGCAGTGATTGGGGACTAGCGTCAAACACCGGGGAGCTGTTTTTT.

This clone occurred a few times. The rearrangement links TRBV4-1 to TRBJ1-3; D not certain. CDR1 is MGHRA, CDR2 YSYEKL, per germline. The CDR3 is 18 amino acids. The V end lost 0 bases, the J end lost 0 bases, and 15 bases lay between the germline ends. CDR3 loop: CASSQDPDSGNSGNTIYF. The CDR3 region has the DNA TGCGCCAGCAGCCAAGACCCAGATTCCGGGAACTCTGGAAACACCATATATTTT.

This chain connects TRBV5-1 to TRBJ1-2; 7 positions agree with TRBD1. This CDR3 contains 13 residues. Germline V gene lookup returns CDR1 SGHRS and CDR2 YFSETQ. The V gene end was trimmed by 5 bases and the J gene end by 5 bases; junction bases not matched to a gene: 6. This chain's CDR3 is CASRQTGKYGYTF. As DNA, the CDR3 is TGCGCCAGCAGACAGACAGGGAAGTATGGCTACACCTTC.

The chain is built from TRBV7-6 and TRBJ2-1, with a possible D match to TRBD2 (6 bases). This CDR3 has 19 amino acids. CDR1 SGHVS and CDR2 FNYEAQ come from the germline V gene. Trimming left V 1 base short and J 0 bases short, with 19 bases between. CDR3 amino acids: CASSLVTEGGRSSYNEQFF. The CDR3 DNA is TGTGCCAGCAGCTTAGTAACAGAGGGAGGTAGGAGCTCCTACAATGAGCAGTTCTTC.

The chain carries TRBV11-2 and TRBJ2-5, with TRBD2 matching over 9 bases. This CDR3 has 15 residues. Per germline, CDR1 SGHAT and CDR2 FQNNGV. Germline trimming cut 1 base from V and 5 bases from J; bases unmatched to any gene: 5. CDR3 bases: TGTGCCAGCAGCTTAGCGGCGGGGGGGGTGGAGACCCAGTACTTC. Translation gives CASSLAAGGVETQYF.

The chain links TRBV19 to TRBJ1-6, with D perhaps matching TRBD1 (6 bases). The CDR3 totals 13 residues. The germline V and J ends were trimmed by 7 bases and 6 bases, with 10 bases remaining between them. In germline, CDR1 is LNHDA, CDR2 SQIVND (reference sequence). The chain's CDR3 is CASIGQFNSPLHF. The CDR3 region has the DNA TGTGCCAGTATCGGACAGTTTAATTCACCCCTCCACTTT.

This clone occurred once. The chain couples TRBV3-1 (or the pseudogene TRBV3-2) to TRBJ2-5; 7 nucleotides align to TRBD2. Trimming took 2 bases from V and 1 from J; bases not matched to a gene: 4. The germline V gene has CDR1 LGHDT and CDR2 YNNKEL (reference sequence). The CDR3 consists of 15 residues. CDR3 nucleotides: TGTGCCAGCAGCCAACAGCGGGGCATCCAAGAGACCCAGTACTTC. Encoded protein: CASSQQRGIQETQYF.

This clone was recorded once. The chain is built from TRBV28 and TRBJ1-1; unclear D gene. The V end was cut by 6 bases, the J end by 6 bases, with 8 bases between. The CDR3 totals 11 residues. CDR1 is MDHEN, CDR2 SYDVKM, per germline. The CDR3 DNA sequence: TGTGCCAGCAGGGGGAGACCTGAAGCTTTCTTT. Encoded protein: CASRGRPEAFF.